What follows describes a single TCR beta chain. Antigen unknown. The data derive from a study of identical twins. Study results and limitations: A partial confounding effect on zero-insertion analyses could come from invariant MAIT and iNKT cells.

It was template switching that added a universal primer site, and there were unique molecular identifiers on the cDNA. Each CDR3 protein is one row after TCRdb ran MiXCR on the 5' RACE reads. The sample has around 300,000 distinct CDR3 sequences, about 8.1% seen once. These sequences were also reported in another study, on yellow fever vaccine responses in identical twins.

The source is a woman younger than 30 in good health. Source material: memory (CD45RO+) T cells sorted from blood.

In DNA, the CDR3 is TGTGCCAGCAGCGTAGGTCGTAACAGGGTTGGTACTGAAGCTTTCTTT. This codes for CASSVGRNRVGTEAFF. V is TRBV9 and J is TRBJ1-1; perhaps TRBD1 as D (6 bases). V was trimmed by 0 bases and J by 5 bases, leaving 17 bases between them. Germline CDR1 reads SGDLS; CDR2 reads YYNGEE. This CDR3 has 16 amino acids.